Sequencing of this T cell receptor (beta chain) was carried out in a study of cytomegalovirus exposure and HLA in healthy donors. Overall study findings and caveats: Common viral pathogens (according to a later analysis) appeared linked to several of the most significant clusters. Versus the roughly 700-donor mean, an Asian-associated ancestry cluster reportedly showed fewer N-insertions in a later analysis.

With 60 Vbeta and 13 Jbeta primers, the PCR was carried out. In the authors' workflow: In a later analysis, the count reached some 83 million unique TCR beta chains, with about 10 million shared. Libraries were prepared by immunoSEQ multiplex PCR; TCRdb keeps only in-frame clonotypes and omits some of them. The V and J calls and clone size were taken over from that table, and D and trimming were inferred from the DNA. The sample lists about 120,000 clones, around 81% occurring once. Of note for this clone: The target antigen is unknown.

The germline V gene has CDR1 SGHVS and CDR2 FNYEAQ. Trimming left V 1 base short and J 0 bases short, with 12 bases between. The length of the CDR3 is 17 residues. The sequencing sample was made of PBMCs. This receptor was obtained from a woman aged 25 to 39 in good health and CMV-seronegative. This sequence joins TRBV7-6 and TRBJ1-4; D unclear. CDR3 protein: CASSLGSGTATNEKLFF. The CDR3 region has the DNA TGTGCCAGCAGCTTAGGTTCGGGAACGGCAACTAATGAAAAACTGTTTTTT.